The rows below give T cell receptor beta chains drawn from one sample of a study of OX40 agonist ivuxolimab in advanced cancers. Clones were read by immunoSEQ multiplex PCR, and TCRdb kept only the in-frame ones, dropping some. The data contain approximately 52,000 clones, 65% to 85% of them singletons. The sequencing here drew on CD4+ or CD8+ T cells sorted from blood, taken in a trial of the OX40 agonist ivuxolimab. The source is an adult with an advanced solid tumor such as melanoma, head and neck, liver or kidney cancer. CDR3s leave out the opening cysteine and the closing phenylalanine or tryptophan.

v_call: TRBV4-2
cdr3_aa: ASSPRMGRGGGYEQY

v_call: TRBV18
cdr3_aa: APPQGPIESQPQH

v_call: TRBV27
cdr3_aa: ASNGLASGERDTQY

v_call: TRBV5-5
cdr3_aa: ASSPLGAGNNSPLH

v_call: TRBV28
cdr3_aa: ASSEGDGYT

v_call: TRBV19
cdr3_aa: ASSIPGTSGGRNTQY

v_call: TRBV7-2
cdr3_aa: ASSLALEGTEAF

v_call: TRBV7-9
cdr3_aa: ASSPTGGLEAF

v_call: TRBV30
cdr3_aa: AWTHSGDLYNEQF

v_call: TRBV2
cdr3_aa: ASKFGSDNTGELF

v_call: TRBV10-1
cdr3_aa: ASREVRGPGIALDSYNEQF

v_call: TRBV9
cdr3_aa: ASSVAAGAIQETQY

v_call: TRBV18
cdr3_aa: ASSVSRASNQPQH

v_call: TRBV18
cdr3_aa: ASSPPGFGSLEQY

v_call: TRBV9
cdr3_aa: ASSVEASGGPQQETQY

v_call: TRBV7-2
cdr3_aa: ASSFLDRPLH

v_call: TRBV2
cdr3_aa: ASSESLSGLAGFEQY

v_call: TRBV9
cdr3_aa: ASSSLAGGPTDTQY

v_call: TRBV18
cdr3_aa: ASSPLEATNEKLF

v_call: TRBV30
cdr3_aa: AWSAGGYNEKLF

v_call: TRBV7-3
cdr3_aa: ASSFGPSDGELF

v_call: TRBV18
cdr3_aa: ASSPGASGELF

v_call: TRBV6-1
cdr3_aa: ASSEGTSTDTQY

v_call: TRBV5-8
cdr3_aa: ASRQTGGSTDTQY

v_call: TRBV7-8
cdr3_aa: ASSPQLAGIGTDTQY

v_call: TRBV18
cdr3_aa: ASSPGRSIAGNQPQH

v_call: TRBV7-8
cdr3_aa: ASLPPGQINQPQH

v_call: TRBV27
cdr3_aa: ASSPRGAGSYNEQF

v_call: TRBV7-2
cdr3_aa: ASSLDRNTEAF

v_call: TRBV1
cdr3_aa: TSSPQGRQPQH

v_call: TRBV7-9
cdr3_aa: ASSPGGPRSYNEQF

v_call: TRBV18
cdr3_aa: ASSPKRGGEAF

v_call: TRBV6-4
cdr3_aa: ASSDSIWQGLSGEKLF

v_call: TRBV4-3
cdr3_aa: ASSQASGGKNSYEQY

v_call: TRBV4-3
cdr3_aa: ASSQDFSRAETQY

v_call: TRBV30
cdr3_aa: AALEGNQPQH

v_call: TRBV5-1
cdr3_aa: ASGTGLFPSTDTQY

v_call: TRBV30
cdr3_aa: AWSAKTQGTWGGTGELF

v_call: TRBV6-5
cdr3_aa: ASRTGQAVYEQY

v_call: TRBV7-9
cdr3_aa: ANELAGDFNEQF

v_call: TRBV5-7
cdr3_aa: ARQGEKLF

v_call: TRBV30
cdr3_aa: AWSPPGVRGKRNTIY

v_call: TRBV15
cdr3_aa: ATSRDHTGGQETQY

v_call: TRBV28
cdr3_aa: ASRSTIYEQY

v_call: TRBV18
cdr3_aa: ASSPDENSYEQY

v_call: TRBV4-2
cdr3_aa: ASSQDTPGLATYEQY

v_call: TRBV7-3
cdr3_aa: ASSYDGVYGYT

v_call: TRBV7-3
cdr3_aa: ASSSGQMNTEAF

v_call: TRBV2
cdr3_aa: ASTHDRGPYEQY

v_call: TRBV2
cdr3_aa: ASSDIVKGQPQH

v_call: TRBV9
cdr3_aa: ASSVGAGGYNTEAF